The clone carrying this T cell receptor (beta chain) has ten or more counts. V dropped 5 bases and J dropped 3; count of bases not matched to a gene: 10. Per the germline V gene, CDR1 is DFQATT and CDR2 is SNEGSKA (reference sequence). The CDR3 length is 14 residues. From the 5' RACE reads, TCRdb called clonotypes with MiXCR, one entry per CDR3 protein. The table shows some 200,000 distinct CDR3 sequences, with approximately 18% occurring only once. This sample stems from a study of CD8 T cells in ankylosing spondylitis. The sample consisted of blood, either unsorted or a sorted T cell fraction (not recorded which). The sequence was obtained from a male donor aged 5-29 years with ankylosing spondylitis or in good health (not recorded which). The rearrangement uses TRBV20-1 and TRBJ2-7; 7 bases line up with TRBD2. The CDR3 DNA sequence: TGCAGTGCTGGGGACCTAGCGGCAGGCTACGAGCAGTACTTC. The encoded protein is CSAGDLAAGYEQYF.